Presented here are 21 T cell receptor beta chains from one specimen sequenced in a study of T cell responses to AZD1222 COVID-19 vaccine. Sequenced by immunoSEQ multiplex PCR; TCRdb stores in-frame clones only, minus some. The data contain around 120,000 clones, approximately 86% of them singletons. The sample in question was peripheral blood, obtained on day 0 of AZD1222 vaccination. The receptors derive from an adult in good health.

Turning to this clone: A read error may account for a junction end that differs from germline. The chain uses TRBV7-2 and TRBJ2-2; the D call may be TRBD1 or TRBD2 (6 bases each). The CDR3 has 15 amino acids. Germline CDR1 SGHTA, CDR2 FQGNSA. The CDR3, as DNA: TGTGCCAGCAGCCTAGCGACAGGACCCACCGGGGAGCTGTTTTTT. Encoded protein: CASSLATGPTGELFF.

This clone was counted once. The gene calls are TRBV4-3 and TRBJ1-4, with D possibly being TRBD1 (6 bases). Germline assignment: CDR1 LGHNA and CDR2 YSLEER. V was cut by 1 base and J by 3 bases, with 15 bases left in between. The length of the CDR3 is 17 residues. The CDR3 is CASSQATTGRANEKLFF. The DNA for the CDR3 is TGCGCCAGCAGCCAAGCAACCACAGGGAGGGCTAATGAAAAACTGTTTTTT.

The chain employs TRBV30 and TRBJ1-4, with D possibly matching TRBD1 (6 bases). The germline V gene has CDR1 GTSNPN and CDR2 SVGIG (reference sequence). Trimming took 2 bases from V and 2 from J, leaving 12 bases between them. The CDR3 consists of 15 residues. CDR3 sequence reads: CAWSMGAQTNEKLFF. The CDR3, as DNA: TGTGCCTGGAGTATGGGGGCGCAGACTAATGAAAAACTGTTTTTT. The full variable domain, rest sourced from reference TRBV30 and TRBJ1-4, is SQTIHQWPATLVQPVGSPLSLECTVEGTSNPNLYWYRQAAGRGLQLLFYSVGIGQISSEVPQNLSASRPQDRQFILSSKKLLLSDSGFYLCAWSMGAQTNEKLFFGSGTQLSVL.

The CDR3 loop is CASSRAVWGYGYTF. The CDR3 nucleotides are TGTGCCAGCAGCCGCGCGGTGTGGGGTTATGGCTACACCTTC. The chain is built from TRBV11-2 and TRBJ1-2; D gene unclear. This CDR3 contains 14 residues. V lost 5 bases and J 5 bases, leaving 15 bases between the germline ends. The germline gives CDR1 SGHAT, CDR2 FQNNGV. Using reference TRBV11-2 and TRBJ1-2 for the parts outside the CDR3, the full variable domain is EAGVAQSPRYKIIEKRQSVAFWCNPISGHATLYWYQQILGQGPKLLIQFQNNGVVDDSQLPKDRFSAERLKGVDSTLKIQPAKLEDSAVYLCASSRAVWGYGYTFGSGTRLTVV.

The gene calls are TRBV5-5 and TRBJ1-5, with unresolved D. Between the trimmed V and J ends, which lost 1 base and 8 bases, there was a span of 10 bases. The CDR3 has 13 residues. Germline values: CDR1 SGHKS, CDR2 YYEKEE (reference sequence). The CDR3 region has the DNA TGTGCCAGCAGCTTGTCGGTTCCGGAGCCCCAGCATTTT. Protein: CASSLSVPEPQHF.

The rearrangement links TRBV7-2 to TRBJ2-4; TRBD1 or TRBD2 may be the D gene (5 bases each). The germline V and J ends were trimmed by 1 base and 3 bases, with 10 bases remaining between them. Germline V gives CDR1 SGHTA, CDR2 FQGNSA. The CDR3 loop spans 15 amino acids. CDR3 amino acids: CASSLGGLGKNIQYF. The CDR3 nucleotides are TGTGCCAGCAGCTTAGGGGGGTTGGGCAAAAACATTCAGTACTTC.

This rearrangement joins TRBV4-1 to TRBJ1-1; TRBD1 might be the D (5 bases). Trimming stripped 4 bases from V and 5 bases from J, with 17 bases between. This CDR3 is built from 15 residues. Germline V gene sequence: CDR1 MGHRA, CDR2 YSYEKL. The CDR3 spells CASSPGRGWRTEAFF. The CDR3 coding sequence is TGCGCCAGCAGCCCAGGTCGGGGGTGGAGAACTGAAGCTTTCTTT.

The V call is TRBV29-1, the J call TRBJ2-2; no firm D call. This CDR3 spans 13 amino acids. Germline CDR1 is SQVTM and CDR2 is ANQGSEA. V was pared by 4 bases and J by 7 bases, with 13 bases between. CDR3 loop: CSVVGLMGGELFF. For the CDR3, the DNA is TGCAGCGTTGTGGGATTAATGGGCGGGGAGCTGTTTTTT.

The V call is TRBV19, the J call TRBJ1-2; 11 bases match TRBD1. The CDR3 is made up of 14 amino acids. CDR1 is LNHDA, CDR2 SQIVND, per germline (reference sequence). The junction had 4 bases not matched to a gene; V was cut back by 5 bases and J by 5 bases. The CDR3 DNA follows: TGTGCCAGTAGTGGGGGACAGGGGGGATATGGCTACACCTTC. Its protein product is CASSGGQGGYGYTF.

This chain joins TRBV12-5 and TRBJ2-3; D is possibly TRBD1 (6 bases). The V and J ends lost 1 base and 3 bases respectively, with 26 bases between them. Germline V gives CDR1 LGHNT, CDR2 FRNRAP. The length of the CDR3 is 20 residues. CDR3 region: CASGLARQGLRHEATDTQYF. The CDR3, as DNA: TGTGCTAGTGGTTTGGCCCGCCAGGGGTTGAGGCATGAGGCGACAGATACGCAGTATTTT. Full variable domain (remainder filled in from reference TRBV12-5 and TRBJ2-3): DARVTQTPRHKVTEMGQEVTMRCQPILGHNTVFWYRQTMMQGLELLAYFRNRAPLDDSGMPKDRFSAEMPDATLATLKIQPSEPRDSAVYFCASGLARQGLRHEATDTQYFGPGTRLTVL.

This sequence joins TRBV14 and TRBJ2-6, with D unresolved. Germline-derived CDR1 and CDR2 are SGHDN and FVKESK. The length of the CDR3 is 16 residues. Deletions cut 4 bases from V and 2 bases from J, with 12 bases between. As DNA, the CDR3 is TGTGCCAGCAGCCTCCGTCGGCCAACTGGGGCCAACGTCCTGACTTTC. Translating it yields CASSLRRPTGANVLTF. Full variable domain (rest looked up from reference TRBV14 and TRBJ2-6): EAGVTQFPSHSVIEKGQTVTLRCDPISGHDNLYWYRRVMGKEIKFLLHFVKESKQDESGMPNNRFLAERTGGTYSTLKVQPAELEDSGVYFCASSLRRPTGANVLTFGAGSRLTVL.

The chain carries TRBV5-8 and TRBJ2-5, with 9 bases that match TRBD1. The CDR3 extends over 14 amino acids. The J segment lost 2 bases and the V segment lost 4 bases, leaving 3 bases of the junction unmatched. The germline gives CDR1 SGHTS, CDR2 YDEGEE. Here the CDR3 DNA reads TGTGCCAGCAGCCTCGGACAGGGGCAAGAGACCCAGTACTTC. This codes for CASSLGQGQETQYF.

J is TRBJ1-6 and V is TRBV3-1 (or the pseudogene TRBV3-2); D may be TRBD1 (6 bases). Trimming took 6 bases from V and 5 from J, leaving 14 bases between them. Germline V lookup: CDR1 LGHDT, CDR2 YNNKEL (reference sequence). This CDR3 is 15 amino acids long. The CDR3 DNA is TGTGCCAGCAGAAGAGGGGACACCCATAATTCACCCCTCCACTTT. Encoded protein: CASRRGDTHNSPLHF.

The J gene is TRBJ1-2, the V gene TRBV6-4; D uncertain. The V and J ends lost 2 bases and 7 bases respectively, with 11 bases between them. Germline CDR1 is MRHNA and CDR2 is SNTAGT. The CDR3 runs to 13 residues. The DNA of the CDR3 is TGTGCCAGCAGTGACACGGAGGGAGGTGGCTACACCTTC. Protein product: CASSDTEGGGYTF.

The chain couples TRBV7-9 to TRBJ1-2; the D gene is possibly TRBD1 (6 bases). The CDR3 length is 16 residues. Germline V lookup: CDR1 SEHNR, CDR2 FQNEAQ (reference sequence). V was pared by 1 base and J by 7 bases, with 19 bases between. The CDR3: CASSLVGAGESIGYTF. The CDR3 nucleotides read TGTGCCAGCAGCTTAGTGGGGGCAGGGGAAAGTATTGGCTACACCTTC. The variable domain in full, completed from reference TRBV7-9 and TRBJ1-2, reads DTGVSQNPRHKITKRGQNVTFRCDPISEHNRLYWYRQTLGQGPEFLTYFQNEAQLEKSRLLSDRFSAERPKGSFSTLEIQRTEQGDSAMYLCASSLVGAGESIGYTFGSGTRLTVV.

V usage is TRBV7-8 and J usage is TRBJ2-1, with TRBD2 matching over 14 bases. Germline V gene lookup returns CDR1 SGHVS and CDR2 FQNEAQ. Unmatched junction bases numbered 14, after V lost 1 base and J lost 9 bases. CDR3 length: 19 amino acids. CDR3 nucleotide sequence: TGTGCCAGCAGCTTAGAGGGATATCGACTAGCGGGGGGGAGACGTGAGCAGTTCTTC. This codes for CASSLEGYRLAGGRREQFF.

The chain has TRBV6-5 and TRBJ1-4, with TRBD1 matching over 7 bases. The junction had 10 bases not matched to a gene; V was cut back by 7 bases and J by 8 bases. The CDR3 runs to 14 residues. Per germline, CDR1 MNHEY and CDR2 SVGAGI. The CDR3 sequence: CASITGTVTEKLFF. DNA for the CDR3: TGTGCCAGCATCACCGGGACAGTAACGGAAAAACTGTTTTTT.

V is TRBV7-8 and J is TRBJ2-5; D is possibly TRBD1 or TRBD2 (5 bases each). Germline CDR1 and CDR2: SGHVS and FQNEAQ. The CDR3 loop spans 18 amino acids. V lost 0 bases and J lost 5, with 22 bases in between. As DNA, the CDR3 is TGTGCCAGCAGCTTAGCGAGACCGGGACGGAGTGGATCGGAGACCCAGTACTTC. This codes for CASSLARPGRSGSETQYF.

The chain uses TRBV6-5 and TRBJ1-6; D not resolved. V lost 7 bases and J lost 7, with 11 bases in between. The CDR3 has 13 residues. The germline CDR1 and CDR2 sequences are MNHEY and SVGAGI. CDR3 in amino acids: CASTLSGNSPLHF. CDR3 in DNA: TGTGCCAGCACCTTATCGGGGAATTCACCCCTCCACTTT.

The rearrangement links TRBV4-3 to TRBJ1-4; D gene ambiguous. The germline V and J ends were trimmed by 0 bases and 6 bases, with 20 bases remaining between them. The CDR3 is made up of 18 amino acids. CDR1 is LGHNA and CDR2 is YSLEER in the germline V gene. The CDR3 reads CASSQDRGLRVRDEKLFF. As DNA, the CDR3 is TGCGCCAGCAGCCAAGATCGGGGTTTGAGGGTAAGGGATGAAAAACTGTTTTTT.

This CDR3 is CASSANSGTGYTF. The DNA of the CDR3 is TGTGCCAGCAGCGCTAACTCGGGGACCGGCTACACCTTC. The gene calls are TRBV11-2 and TRBJ1-2, with D possibly matching TRBD1 (5 bases). Germline V gene data show CDR1 as SGHAT and CDR2 as FQNNGV. The V gene lost 5 bases and the J gene lost 8 bases, with 15 bases spanning the gap. The CDR3 runs to 13 residues.